This entry lists 4 T cell receptor beta chains sequenced from one sample in a study of PD-1 blockade in mismatch repair-deficient tumors. The method was immunoSEQ multiplex PCR; TCRdb's version includes in-frame clones alone and lacks a portion of them. The table shows 15,000 to 25,000 clones, with approximately 80% occurring only once. The sample here was PBMCs, taken 52 weeks after starting pembrolizumab. The receptor set was obtained from an adult with mismatch repair-deficient cancer.

The J gene is TRBJ1-5, the V gene TRBV28; 10 nucleotides line up with TRBD1. Germline V gene sequence: CDR1 MDHEN, CDR2 SYDVKM. V was pared by 5 bases and J by 2 bases, with 3 bases of the junction left unmatched. This CDR3 region has 15 residues. DNA for the CDR3: TGTGCCAGCAGTCGGGGGACAGGGGGCAATCAGCCCCAGCATTTT. Its translation is CASSRGTGGNQPQHF.

The CDR3 sequence is CASSPLTGGRYGYTF. CDR3 sequence (DNA): TGTGCCAGCAGCCCGCTCACAGGGGGAAGGTATGGCTACACCTTC. This chain joins TRBV11-3 and TRBJ1-2; 8 bases match TRBD1. This CDR3 has 15 amino acids. V was clipped by 5 bases and J by 5 bases; unmatched bases: 10. The germline V gene encodes CDR1 SGHNT and CDR2 YENEEA.

The V call is TRBV7-2, the J call TRBJ2-7, with D uncertain. Trimming took 0 bases from V and 1 from J, leaving 10 bases between them. CDR3 length equals 15 residues. The V gene's germline CDR1 is SGHTA and CDR2 FQGNSA. CDR3 amino acids: CASSLAVTTSYEQYF. CDR3 DNA sequence: TGTGCCAGCAGCTTAGCGGTAACAACATCCTACGAGCAGTACTTC.

This chain links TRBV6-5 with TRBJ1-6; D gene unclear. The CDR3 extends over 13 amino acids. V dropped 3 bases and J dropped 10 bases, with 10 bases sitting between them. In germline, CDR1 is MNHEY, CDR2 SVGAGI. The CDR3 nucleotides are TGTGCCAGCAGTTATGGCAGCAGGTCACCCCTCCACTTT. As protein: CASSYGSRSPLHF.